This TCR beta chain was found in a study of cytomegalovirus exposure and HLA in healthy donors. Study-level results: An analysis was carried out at a later point. It showed that HLA-associated TCR beta chains were more clonally expanded than equally common non-associated chains. Whilst most TCR sequences proved rare, a subset of public TCRs occurred across many donors. Most CMV-associated TCR beta chains were later found to appear HLA-restricted.

Comment on this clone: What it recognizes is unknown. At one end the junction does not follow the germline gene, possibly because of a read error.

This CDR3 has 12 amino acids. The germline gives CDR1 PRHDT, CDR2 FYEKMQ (reference sequence). PCR primers comprised 60 Vbeta and 13 Jbeta primers. Sequencing used immunoSEQ multiplex PCR; TCRdb keeps in-frame clones, though not all of them. The table shows 150,000 to 170,000 clones, with about three quarters occurring only once. The TCR comes from a man younger than 35 in good health and CMV-seronegative. The sample consisted of PBMCs. V and J are TRBV13 and TRBJ2-5; a possible D gene is TRBD1 (6 bases). The CDR3 DNA follows: TGTGCCAGCAGCTCCGGAACGAGGGGGACGGACTTC. It translates to CASSSGTRGTDF.